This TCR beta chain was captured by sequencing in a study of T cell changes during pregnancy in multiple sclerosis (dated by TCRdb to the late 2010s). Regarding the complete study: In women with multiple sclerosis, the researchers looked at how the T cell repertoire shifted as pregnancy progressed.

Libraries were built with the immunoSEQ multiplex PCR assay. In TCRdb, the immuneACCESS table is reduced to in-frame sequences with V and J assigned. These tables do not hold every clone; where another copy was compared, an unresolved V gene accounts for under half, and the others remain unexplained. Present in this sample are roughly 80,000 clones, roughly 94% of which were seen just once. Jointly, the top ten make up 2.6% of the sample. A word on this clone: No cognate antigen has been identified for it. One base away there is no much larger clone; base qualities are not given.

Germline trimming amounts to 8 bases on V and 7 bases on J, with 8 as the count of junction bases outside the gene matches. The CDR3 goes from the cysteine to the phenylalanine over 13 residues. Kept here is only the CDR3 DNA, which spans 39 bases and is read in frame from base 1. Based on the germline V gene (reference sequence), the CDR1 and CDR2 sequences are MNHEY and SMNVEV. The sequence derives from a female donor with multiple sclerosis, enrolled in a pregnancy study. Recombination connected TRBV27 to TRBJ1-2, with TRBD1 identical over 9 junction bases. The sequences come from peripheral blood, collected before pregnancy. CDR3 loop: CASRPGTGLGYTF. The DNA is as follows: TGTGCCAGCCGTCCCGGGACAGGGCTTGGCTACACCTTC.